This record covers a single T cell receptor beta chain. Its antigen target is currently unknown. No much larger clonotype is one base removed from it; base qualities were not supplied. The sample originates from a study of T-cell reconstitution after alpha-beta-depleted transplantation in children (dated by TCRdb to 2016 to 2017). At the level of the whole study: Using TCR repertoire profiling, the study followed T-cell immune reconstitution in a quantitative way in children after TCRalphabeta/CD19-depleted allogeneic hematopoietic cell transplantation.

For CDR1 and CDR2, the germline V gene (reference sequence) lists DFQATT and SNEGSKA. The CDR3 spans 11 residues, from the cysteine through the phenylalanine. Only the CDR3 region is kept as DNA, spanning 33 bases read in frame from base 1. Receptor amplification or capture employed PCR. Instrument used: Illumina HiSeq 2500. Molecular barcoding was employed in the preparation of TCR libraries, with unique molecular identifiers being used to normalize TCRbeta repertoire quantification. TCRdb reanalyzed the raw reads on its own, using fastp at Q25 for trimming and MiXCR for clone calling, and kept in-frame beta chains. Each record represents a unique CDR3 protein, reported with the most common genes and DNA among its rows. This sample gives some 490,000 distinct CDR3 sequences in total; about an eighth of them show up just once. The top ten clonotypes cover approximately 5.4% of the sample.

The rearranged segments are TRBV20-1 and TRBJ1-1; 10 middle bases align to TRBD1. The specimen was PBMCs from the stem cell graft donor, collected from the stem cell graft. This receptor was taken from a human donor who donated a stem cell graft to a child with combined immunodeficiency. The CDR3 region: CRGTGDTEAFF. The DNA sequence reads TGCAGGGGGACAGGGGACACTGAAGCTTTCTTT.